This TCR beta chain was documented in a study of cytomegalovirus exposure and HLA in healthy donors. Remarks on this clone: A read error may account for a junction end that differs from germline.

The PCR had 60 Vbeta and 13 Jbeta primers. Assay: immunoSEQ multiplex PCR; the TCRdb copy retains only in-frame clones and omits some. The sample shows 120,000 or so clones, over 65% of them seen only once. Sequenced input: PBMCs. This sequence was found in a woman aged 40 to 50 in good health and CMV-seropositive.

Here the CDR3 reads CVSSRQREGLNEQFF. CDR3 DNA: TGTGTCAGCAGTAGACAGCGGGAGGGCTTGAATGAGCAGTTCTTC. V is TRBV6-5 and J is TRBJ2-1; TRBD2 matches 10 bases. Germline V CDR1 and CDR2: MNHEY, SVGAGI. The CDR3 has 15 residues.